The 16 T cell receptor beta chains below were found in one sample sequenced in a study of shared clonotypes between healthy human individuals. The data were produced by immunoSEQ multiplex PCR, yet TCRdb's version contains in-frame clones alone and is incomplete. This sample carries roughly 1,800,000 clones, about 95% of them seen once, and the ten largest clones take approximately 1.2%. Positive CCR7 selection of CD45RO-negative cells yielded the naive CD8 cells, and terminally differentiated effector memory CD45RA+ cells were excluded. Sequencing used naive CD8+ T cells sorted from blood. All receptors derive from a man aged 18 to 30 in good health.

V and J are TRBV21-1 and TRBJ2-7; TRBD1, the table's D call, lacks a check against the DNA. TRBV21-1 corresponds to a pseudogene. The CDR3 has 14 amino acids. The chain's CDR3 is CASSGDRTYYEQYF. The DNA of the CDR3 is TGTGCCAGCAGCGGGGACAGGACCTACTACGAGCAGTACTTC.

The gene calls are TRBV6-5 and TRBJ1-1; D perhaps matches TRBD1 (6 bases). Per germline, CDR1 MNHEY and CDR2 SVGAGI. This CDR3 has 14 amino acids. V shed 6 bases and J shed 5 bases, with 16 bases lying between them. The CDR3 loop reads CASRIDRTRTEAFF. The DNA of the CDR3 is TGTGCCAGCAGGATCGACAGGACACGTACTGAAGCTTTCTTT.

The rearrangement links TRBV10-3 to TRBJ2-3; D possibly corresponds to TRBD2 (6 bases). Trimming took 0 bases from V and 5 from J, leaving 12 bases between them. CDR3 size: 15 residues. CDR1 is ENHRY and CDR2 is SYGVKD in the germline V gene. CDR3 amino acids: CAISESRGTQDTQYF. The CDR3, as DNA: TGTGCCATCAGTGAGTCGAGAGGGACTCAAGATACGCAGTATTTT.

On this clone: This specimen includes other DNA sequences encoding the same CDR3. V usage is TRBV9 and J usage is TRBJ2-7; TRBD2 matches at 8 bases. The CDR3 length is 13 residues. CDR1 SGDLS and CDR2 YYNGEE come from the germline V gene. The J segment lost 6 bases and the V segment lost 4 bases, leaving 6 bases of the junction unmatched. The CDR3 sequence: CASSPSGRGEQYF. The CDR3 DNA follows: TGTGCCAGCAGCCCTAGCGGGCGCGGCGAGCAGTACTTC.

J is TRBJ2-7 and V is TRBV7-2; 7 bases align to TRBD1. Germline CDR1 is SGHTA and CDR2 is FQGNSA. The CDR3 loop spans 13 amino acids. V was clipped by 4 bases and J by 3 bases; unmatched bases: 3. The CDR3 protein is CASSWTGYYEQYF. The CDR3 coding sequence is TGTGCCAGCAGCTGGACAGGCTACTACGAGCAGTACTTC.

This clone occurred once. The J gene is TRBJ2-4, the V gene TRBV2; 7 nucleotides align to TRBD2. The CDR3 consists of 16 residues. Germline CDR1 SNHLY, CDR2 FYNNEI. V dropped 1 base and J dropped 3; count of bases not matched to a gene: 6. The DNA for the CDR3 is TGTGCCAGCAGTGAAGGGGAAACGGGGGGCAAAAACATTCAGTACTTC. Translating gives CASSEGETGGKNIQYF.

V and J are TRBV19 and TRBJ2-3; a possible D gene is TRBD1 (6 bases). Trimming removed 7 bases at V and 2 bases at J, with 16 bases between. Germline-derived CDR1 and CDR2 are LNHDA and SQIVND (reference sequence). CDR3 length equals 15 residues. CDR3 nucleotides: TGTGCCAGTACCGACAGGACAATGTACACAGATACGCAGTATTTT. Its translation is CASTDRTMYTDTQYF.

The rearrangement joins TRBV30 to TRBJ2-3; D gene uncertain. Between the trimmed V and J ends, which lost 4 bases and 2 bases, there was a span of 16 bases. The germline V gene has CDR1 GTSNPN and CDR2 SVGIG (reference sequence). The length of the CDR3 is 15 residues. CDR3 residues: CAWMLAAPNTDTQYF. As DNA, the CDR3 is TGTGCCTGGATGTTAGCTGCCCCTAACACAGATACGCAGTATTTT.

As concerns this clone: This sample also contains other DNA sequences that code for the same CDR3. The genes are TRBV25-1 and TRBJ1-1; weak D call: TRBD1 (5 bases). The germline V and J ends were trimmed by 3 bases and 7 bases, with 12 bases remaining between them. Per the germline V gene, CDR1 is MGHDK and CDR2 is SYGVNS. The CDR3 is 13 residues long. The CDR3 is CASSEQGLSEAFF. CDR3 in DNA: TGTGCCAGCAGTGAGCAGGGATTAAGTGAAGCTTTCTTT.

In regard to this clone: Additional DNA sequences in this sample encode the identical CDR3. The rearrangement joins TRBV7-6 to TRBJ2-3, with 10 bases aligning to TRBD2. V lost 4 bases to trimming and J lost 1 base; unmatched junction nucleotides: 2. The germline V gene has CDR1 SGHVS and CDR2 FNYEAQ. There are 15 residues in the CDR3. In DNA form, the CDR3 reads TGTGCCAGCAGCTCTCTAGCGGGGGGCACAGATACGCAGTATTTT. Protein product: CASSSLAGGTDTQYF.

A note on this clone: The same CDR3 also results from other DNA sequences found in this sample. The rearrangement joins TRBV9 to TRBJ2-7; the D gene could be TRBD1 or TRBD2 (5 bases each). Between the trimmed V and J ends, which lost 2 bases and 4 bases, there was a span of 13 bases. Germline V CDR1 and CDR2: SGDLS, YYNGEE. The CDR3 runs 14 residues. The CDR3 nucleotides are TGTGCCAGCAGCGTTGGAGGTGGGACGTACGAGCAGTACTTC. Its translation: CASSVGGGTYEQYF.

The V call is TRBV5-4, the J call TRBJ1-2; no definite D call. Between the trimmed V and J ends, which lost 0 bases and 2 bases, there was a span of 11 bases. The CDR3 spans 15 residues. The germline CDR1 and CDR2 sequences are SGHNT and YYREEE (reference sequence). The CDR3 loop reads CASSLAYGLNYGYTF. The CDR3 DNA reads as TGTGCCAGCAGCTTGGCCTACGGATTAAACTATGGCTACACCTTC. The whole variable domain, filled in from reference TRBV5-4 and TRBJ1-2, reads ETGVTQSPTHLIKTRGQQVTLRCSSQSGHNTVSWYQQALGQGPQFIFQYYREEENGRGNFPPRFSGLQFPNYSSELNVNALELDDSALYLCASSLAYGLNYGYTFGSGTRLTVV.

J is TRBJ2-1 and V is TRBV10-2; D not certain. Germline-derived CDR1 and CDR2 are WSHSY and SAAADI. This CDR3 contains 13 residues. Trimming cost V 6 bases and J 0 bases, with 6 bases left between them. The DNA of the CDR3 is TGCGCCAGCAGAGCGAGCTCCTACAATGAGCAGTTCTTC. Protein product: CASRASSYNEQFF.

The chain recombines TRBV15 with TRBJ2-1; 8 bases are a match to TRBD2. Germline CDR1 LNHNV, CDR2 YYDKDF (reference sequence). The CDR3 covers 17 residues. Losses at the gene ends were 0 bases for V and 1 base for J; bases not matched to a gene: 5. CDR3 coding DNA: TGTGCCACCAGCAGAGATAGACGGGAGGGATCCTACAATGAGCAGTTCTTC. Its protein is CATSRDRREGSYNEQFF.

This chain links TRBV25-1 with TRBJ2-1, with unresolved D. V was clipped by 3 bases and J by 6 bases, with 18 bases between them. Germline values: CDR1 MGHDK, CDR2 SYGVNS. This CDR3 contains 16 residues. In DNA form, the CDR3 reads TGTGCCAGCAGTGATTCCAGGCTTCTTTTGCGCAATGAGCAGTTCTTC. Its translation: CASSDSRLLLRNEQFF.

The CDR3 loop reads CASSQDFTNEKLFF. Here the CDR3 DNA reads TGCGCCAGCAGCCAAGACTTCACTAATGAAAAACTGTTTTTT. The chain carries TRBV4-3 and TRBJ1-4; no clear D gene. The V end was cut by 0 bases, the J end by 2 bases, with 4 bases between. Per germline, CDR1 LGHNA and CDR2 YSLEER. The CDR3 has 14 residues.